This TCR beta chain emerged from a study of T cells after yellow fever vaccination. The study, taken as a whole, reports: Most clones from primary vaccination resurfaced after the booster (96% CD4, 70% to 90% CD8).

Universal primer sites and UMIs were introduced during 5'RACE template-switching synthesis of TCR cDNA. TCRdb recomputed calls from the 5' RACE reads with MiXCR, one row per CDR3 protein. The data contain 300,000 or so distinct CDR3 sequences, roughly 7% of them singletons. The germline CDR1 and CDR2 sequences are SGDLS and YYNGEE. The CDR3 runs 14 residues. Losses at the gene ends were 2 bases for V and 8 bases for J; bases not matched to a gene: 7. Of note for this clonotype: The antigen remains undetermined.

This TCR was sampled from a man aged 18 to 29 who received the YFV17D yellow fever vaccine. Material: PBMCs, obtained around 45 days after the first yellow fever vaccination. The genes are TRBV9 and TRBJ2-1; 7 nucleotides match TRBD2. The CDR3 coding sequence is TGTGCCAGCAGCGTGGAGTGGGGGGGTTATGAGCAGTTCTTC. Protein: CASSVEWGGYEQFF.